The rows below give T cell receptor beta chains drawn from one sample of a study of OX40 agonist ivuxolimab in advanced cancers. Here immunoSEQ multiplex PCR was the method, and the copy in TCRdb shows in-frame clones only, minus some. The sample contains roughly 41,000 clones, about 85% of which appear only once. The starting material was CD4+ or CD8+ T cells sorted from blood, obtained in a trial of the OX40 agonist ivuxolimab. All receptors derive from an adult with an advanced solid tumor such as melanoma, head and neck, liver or kidney cancer. Both conserved end residues are part of each CDR3. The D gene is left open where the match is weak. Rows may omit the clone size; those that give it use once, few, many or a size class.

size	J	D	length	V	CDR3	DNA
-	TRBJ2-1	-	13	TRBV21-1	CASSKLVSNEQFF	TGTGCCAGCAGCAAGTTAGTGTCCAATGAGCAGTTCTTC
-	TRBJ2-1	TRBD1	15	TRBV5-1	CASSLEGAHYNEQFF	TGCGCCAGCAGCTTGGAGGGGGCCCATTACAATGAGCAGTTCTTC
-	TRBJ2-3	TRBD2	13	TRBV30	CASGLAGTDTQYF	TGTGCCTCCGGACTAGCAGGCACAGATACGCAGTATTTT
-	TRBJ2-1	-	16	TRBV10-3	CAISRLEQGTHNEQFF	TGTGCCATCAGTAGACTGGAGCAGGGGACTCACAATGAGCAGTTCTTC
once	TRBJ1-4	TRBD1	15	TRBV5-4	CASSLQGPTNEKLFF	TGTGCCAGCAGCTTACAGGGGCCCACTAATGAAAAACTGTTTTTT
-	TRBJ2-3	-	14	TRBV9	CASSWREEIDTQYF	TGTGCCAGCAGTTGGCGCGAGGAAATAGATACGCAGTATTTT
-	TRBJ2-2	-	15	TRBV2	CASSPPTGITGELFF	TGTGCCAGCAGTCCCCCTACAGGGATCACCGGGGAGCTGTTTTTT
-	TRBJ1-5	-	13	TRBV18	CASSRTHNQPQHF	TGTGCCAGCTCACGGACACATAATCAGCCCCAGCATTTT
-	TRBJ1-5	-	14	TRBV7-2	CASSLMTDLPPQHF	TGTGCCAGCAGTCTTATGACAGACCTCCCACCCCAGCATTTT
-	TRBJ2-7	-	14	TRBV7-9	CASSRSGGTYEQYF	TGTGCCAGCAGCCGCTCAGGCGGGACATACGAGCAGTACTTC
-	TRBJ2-1	TRBD2	15	TRBV6-5	CACNFGGSFGNEQFF	TGTGCCTGCAACTTCGGCGGGAGTTTCGGCAATGAGCAGTTCTTC
-	TRBJ1-3	-	15	TRBV11-2	CASSPRWGGGNTIYF	TGTGCCAGCAGCCCCCGTTGGGGGGGCGGAAACACCATATATTTT
-	TRBJ1-1	-	12	TRBV10-3	CAISEGTPEAFF	TGTGCCATCAGTGAGGGGACACCTGAAGCTTTCTTT
-	TRBJ1-2	-	15	TRBV5-1	CASSLSGRDDSGYTF	TGCGCCAGCAGCTTAAGCGGCAGGGACGATTCTGGCTACACCTTC
few	TRBJ2-1	TRBD2	16	TRBV4-1	CASSEMGLAGGDEQFF	TGCGCCAGCAGCGAAATGGGGCTAGCGGGGGGAGATGAGCAGTTCTTC
-	TRBJ1-1	TRBD1	16	TRBV18	CASSPQGAVMDTEAFF	TGTGCCAGCTCACCACAGGGGGCTGTAATGGACACTGAAGCTTTCTTT
-	TRBJ1-1	TRBD1	14	TRBV6-6	CASSLRTDRAEAFF	TGTGCCAGCAGCCTTCGGACAGACAGGGCTGAAGCTTTCTTT
-	TRBJ2-2	TRBD2	16	TRBV19	CASRLQTSGNTGELFF	TGTGCCAGTAGACTACAAACTAGCGGGAACACCGGGGAGCTGTTTTTT
-	TRBJ1-5	-	14	TRBV27	CASSFEGWNQPQHF	TGTGCCAGCAGTTTCGAGGGTTGGAATCAGCCCCAGCATTTT
-	TRBJ2-7	TRBD2	15	TRBV5-4	CASSLTSGRFSEQYF	TGTGCCAGCAGCTTGACTAGCGGGAGATTCTCCGAGCAGTACTTC
-	TRBJ2-3	-	16	TRBV11-2	CASSPEQLLTTDTQYF	TGTGCCAGCAGCCCCGAACAGCTTCTTACCACAGATACGCAGTATTTT
-	TRBJ1-2	-	12	TRBV28	CASSSGAYGYTF	TGTGCCAGCAGTTCAGGGGCCTATGGCTACACCTTC
-	TRBJ2-2	-	16	TRBV11-3	CASSLVKGFNTGELFF	TGTGCCAGCAGCTTAGTAAAGGGTTTTAACACCGGGGAGCTGTTTTTT
-	TRBJ2-1	TRBD2	13	TRBV10-2	CASRREGDNEQFF	TGCGCCAGCAGACGGGAGGGGGACAATGAGCAGTTCTTC
-	TRBJ1-2	-	12	TRBV10-1	CASSEDSYGYTF	TGCGCCAGCAGTGAGGACAGCTATGGCTACACCTTC
-	TRBJ2-3	-	15	TRBV27	CASSLKGGSTDTQYF	TGTGCCAGCAGTTTAAAGGGGGGTAGCACAGATACGCAGTATTTT
-	TRBJ2-2	-	14	TRBV5-1	CASSLGQFPGELFF	TGCGCCAGCAGCTTGGGACAGTTCCCCGGGGAGCTGTTTTTT
-	TRBJ1-5	-	14	TRBV6-1	CASSRDGNNQPQHF	TGTGCCAGCAGTCGGGACGGTAACAATCAGCCCCAGCATTTT
-	TRBJ2-2	TRBD1	14	TRBV14	CASRRTGDTGELFF	TGTGCCAGCAGGCGGACAGGGGACACCGGGGAGCTGTTTTTT
-	TRBJ2-1	-	15	TRBV4-1	CASSQGQLGNYEQFF	TGCGCCAGCAGCCAAGGACAGCTCGGGAACTATGAGCAGTTCTTC
once	TRBJ2-5	TRBD2	16	TRBV30	CAWSVVRLAGEETQYF	TGTGCCTGGAGTGTAGTCCGGCTAGCGGGAGAAGAGACCCAGTACTTC
-	TRBJ1-2	-	15	TRBV4-1	CASSQDGRGSYGYTF	TGCGCCAGCAGCCAAGATGGCAGGGGCAGCTATGGCTACACCTTC
once	TRBJ2-5	TRBD2	13	TRBV5-1	CATARWEGETQYF	TGCGCCACCGCTCGGTGGGAGGGAGAGACCCAGTACTTC
-	TRBJ2-7	-	14	TRBV7-9	CASSLAGRAYEQYF	TGTGCCAGCAGCTTAGCCGGCAGGGCCTACGAGCAGTACTTC
-	TRBJ1-2	TRBD1	15	TRBV18	CASSPQLEGAEGYTF	TGTGCCAGCTCACCACAGCTAGAGGGGGCGGAGGGCTACACCTTC
-	TRBJ2-5	TRBD2	15	TRBV5-1	CASSFLAGPQETQYF	TGCGCCAGCAGCTTCCTAGCGGGCCCGCAAGAGACCCAGTACTTC
-	TRBJ2-3	TRBD1	15	TRBV18	CASSKDRAGADTQYF	TGTGCCAGCTCTAAAGACAGGGCTGGGGCAGATACGCAGTATTTT
-	TRBJ1-2	-	16	TRBV5-8	CASSFSVSGSLYGYTF	TGTGCCAGCAGCTTTAGTGTATCAGGAAGCCTCTATGGCTACACCTTC
-	TRBJ2-3	-	14	TRBV7-6	CASSSLSKADTQYF	TGTGCCAGCAGCTCCCTTAGTAAAGCAGATACGCAGTATTTT